The 13 T cell receptor beta chains in this list originate from one sample, sequenced in a study of blood T cell repertoires in COVID-19. Using immunoSEQ multiplex PCR, the repertoire was profiled, and TCRdb retains in-frame clones only, with some absent. The sample yields tens of thousands of clones, roughly nine tenths seen once. Input material: peripheral blood. Receptor source: a man older than 75 with active or convalescent COVID-19.

The V and J genes are TRBV6-6 and TRBJ1-1; D is ambiguous. The germline gives CDR1 MNHNY, CDR2 SVGAGI (reference sequence). The CDR3 is 14 amino acids. The V and J ends lost 5 bases and 3 bases respectively, with 13 bases between them. The CDR3 DNA follows: TGTGCCAGCAGTACATCGATCGGGGACACTGAAGCTTTCTTT. It is translated as CASSTSIGDTEAFF.

This clone was counted once. This CDR3 reads CASSPGGIFWLYF. CDR3 DNA sequence: TGTGCCAGCAGCCCCGGCGGGATCTTTTGGCTCTACTTC. The rearrangement joins TRBV7-2 to TRBJ2-7; D may be TRBD2 (6 bases). Germline values: CDR1 SGHTA, CDR2 FQGNSA. V was pared by 5 bases and J by 13 bases, with 21 bases between. The CDR3 loop spans 13 amino acids.

This clone was counted once. The V and J genes are TRBV5-1 and TRBJ1-6, with 7 bases identical to TRBD1. Trimming removed 4 bases from V and 0 bases from J; junction bases left unmatched: 7. The CDR3 covers 17 residues. CDR1 and CDR2 (germline): SGHRS, YFSETQ. Written as DNA, the CDR3 is TGCGCCAGCAGCCCCGGGACAGCCAACTCCTATAATTCACCCCTCCACTTT. This translates into CASSPGTANSYNSPLHF.

This rearrangement joins TRBV7-9 to TRBJ2-2; 10 nucleotides match TRBD1. The J segment lost 1 base and the V segment lost 4 bases, leaving 6 bases of the junction unmatched. Per germline, CDR1 SEHNR and CDR2 FQNEAQ (reference sequence). The CDR3 totals 17 residues. The CDR3 DNA is TGTGCCAGCAGCTCCCCGACAGGGGGCTTGAACACCGGGGAGCTGTTTTTT. Translated, it gives CASSSPTGGLNTGELFF.

The chain combines TRBV18 with TRBJ2-7; D perhaps matches TRBD1 (6 bases). CDR1 is KGHSH and CDR2 is LQKENI in the germline V gene. Trimming cost V 3 bases and J 2 bases, with 14 bases left between them. The CDR3 contains 15 residues. The chain's CDR3 is CASSPPPGDPYEQYF. DNA of the CDR3: TGTGCCAGCTCACCTCCCCCAGGGGACCCCTACGAGCAGTACTTC. Complete variable domain (other parts from reference TRBV18 and TRBJ2-7): NAGVMQNPRHLVRRRGQEARLRCSPMKGHSHVYWYRQLPEEGLKFMVYLQKENIIDESGMPKERFSAEFPKEGPSILRIQQVVRGDSAAYFCASSPPPGDPYEQYFGPGTRLTVT.

The genes are TRBV5-1 and TRBJ2-5; TRBD2 agrees at 15 bases. Per germline, CDR1 SGHRS and CDR2 YFSETQ. CDR3 length equals 16 residues. J lost 5 bases, V lost 1 base, and 3 bases had no gene match. CDR3 protein: CASSLWTSGRGETQYF. CDR3 DNA sequence: TGCGCCAGCAGCTTGTGGACTAGCGGGAGGGGGGAGACCCAGTACTTC.

On this clone itself: In the same sample, other DNA sequences code for this CDR3. This chain links TRBV3-1 (or the pseudogene TRBV3-2) with TRBJ2-7; 11 nucleotides agree with TRBD2. The germline gives CDR1 LGHDT, CDR2 YNNKEL (reference sequence). The CDR3 spans 18 residues. V lost 1 base, J lost 3 bases, and 11 bases stayed unmatched. CDR3 loop: CASSQAGLAGGLNYEQYF. The CDR3 region has the DNA TGTGCCAGCAGCCAAGCCGGGCTAGCGGGGGGCCTCAACTACGAGCAGTACTTC.

The CDR3 here is CASSLPDTQYF. As DNA, the CDR3 is TGTGCCAGCAGCCTCCCAGATACGCAGTATTTT. The V gene is TRBV7-9, the J gene TRBJ2-3; no reliable D call. There are 11 residues in the CDR3. The V gene lost 5 bases and the J gene lost 4 bases, with 4 bases spanning the gap. Germline V lookup: CDR1 SEHNR, CDR2 FQNEAQ (reference sequence).

The rearrangement links TRBV30 to TRBJ2-1, with 8 bases that match TRBD1. The germline V gene encodes CDR1 GTSNPN and CDR2 SVGIG (reference sequence). The CDR3 contains 15 residues. Trimming at V came to 5 bases and at J to 3 bases, leaving 9 bases not matched to a gene. The CDR3 sequence is CAWQGQGPNYNEQFF. The CDR3 nucleotides read TGTGCCTGGCAAGGACAGGGCCCCAACTACAATGAGCAGTTCTTC. Full variable domain (outside the CDR3, taken from reference TRBV30 and TRBJ2-1): SQTIHQWPATLVQPVGSPLSLECTVEGTSNPNLYWYRQAAGRGLQLLFYSVGIGQISSEVPQNLSASRPQDRQFILSSKKLLLSDSGFYLCAWQGQGPNYNEQFFGPGTRLTVL.

This chain links TRBV18 with TRBJ2-7; 8 bases match TRBD1. The CDR3 covers 14 residues. Germline values: CDR1 KGHSH, CDR2 LQKENI. J was trimmed by 6 bases and V by 3 bases; bases with no gene match: 7. The CDR3 loop reads CASSPQGAKAEQYF. DNA for the CDR3: TGTGCCAGCTCACCTCAGGGGGCTAAAGCCGAGCAGTACTTC.

The J gene is TRBJ2-7, the V gene TRBV11-3; D is possibly TRBD1 (5 bases). The germline V and J ends were trimmed by 7 bases and 1 base, with 20 bases remaining between them. This CDR3 comprises 16 residues. CDR1 is SGHNT, CDR2 YENEEA, per germline. The CDR3 region is CASIPPWAGLSYEQYF. The CDR3 DNA sequence: TGTGCCAGCATCCCCCCCTGGGCAGGGTTATCCTACGAGCAGTACTTC.

A few counts support this clone. The CDR3 coding sequence is TGTGCCAGTAGCAAACCACAGGGGCTTATCTATGGCTACACCTTC. It codes for CASSKPQGLIYGYTF. The rearrangement links TRBV19 to TRBJ1-2, with TRBD1 identical over 7 bases. This CDR3 is built from 15 residues. Germline V gives CDR1 LNHDA, CDR2 SQIVND (reference sequence). J lost 4 bases, V lost 6 bases, and 11 bases had no gene match.

This chain connects TRBV28 to TRBJ1-6; TRBD1 might be the D (6 bases). Germline-derived CDR1 and CDR2 are MDHEN and SYDVKM. V lost 10 bases and J 7 bases, leaving 23 bases between the germline ends. The CDR3 contains 16 residues. As DNA, the CDR3 is TGTGCCACCAGAGGCGTCGACAGGCCCGACAATTCACCCCTCCACTTT. Protein sequence: CATRGVDRPDNSPLHF.